Listed below are T cell receptor beta chains from one sample, sequenced in a study of cytomegalovirus exposure and HLA in healthy donors. Sequenced by immunoSEQ multiplex PCR; TCRdb stores in-frame clones only, minus some. The data contain some 190,000 clones, about 77% of them seen just once; the ten biggest clones take up under 2.5%. Material: PBMCs. These TCRs come from a woman in her twenties or thirties in good health and CMV-seropositive. Each CDR3 is given with its conserved first and last residue. Each record gives: D gene, J gene, V gene, clone size, CDR3 DNA, CDR3 protein. D genes are given only for firm matches. Where a row states a size, it is once, few, many or the class of an expanded clone; other rows omit it.

NA	TRBJ2-1	TRBV4-1	NA	TGCGCCAGCAGCCAAGATCCCCGGGGGGCAGGGAATGAGCAGTTCTTC	CASSQDPRGAGNEQFF
TRBD1	TRBJ1-2	TRBV28	NA	TGTGCCAGCAGTTCCGGGACAGGGGGCGTCGGTGGCTACACCTTC	CASSSGTGGVGGYTF
NA	TRBJ1-1	TRBV10-1	NA	TGCGCCAGCAGTGATTCCCGAGGGAGCACTGAAGCTTTCTTT	CASSDSRGSTEAFF
NA	TRBJ2-5	TRBV5-1	NA	TGCGCCAGCAGCTTGTATGGGACTGTGTACCAAGAGACCCAGTACTTC	CASSLYGTVYQETQYF
TRBD1	TRBJ1-3	TRBV25-1	NA	TGTGCCAGCAGTGGGATGACAGGGAACGACTCTGGAAACACCATATATTTT	CASSGMTGNDSGNTIYF
NA	TRBJ2-3	TRBV4-1	NA	TGCGCCAGCAGCCGACTAGGTACAGATACGCAGTATTTT	CASSRLGTDTQYF
NA	TRBJ2-7	TRBV7-9	NA	TGTGCCAGCACCTCAGGCAGGGGCGGCGAGCAGTACTTC	CASTSGRGGEQYF
NA	TRBJ1-3	TRBV6-5	NA	TGTGCCAGCAGCAAACAGGGTAAGATAGACACCATATATTTT	CASSKQGKIDTIYF
TRBD2	TRBJ2-1	TRBV18	NA	TGTGCCAGCTCACCAGGACTAGCGGGCAATGAGCAGTTCTTC	CASSPGLAGNEQFF
TRBD2	TRBJ2-5	TRBV10-3	NA	TGTGCCATCAGTGAGGGACTAGCGGGAGATCAAGAGACCCAGTACTTC	CAISEGLAGDQETQYF
NA	TRBJ2-2	TRBV7-9	NA	TGTTCCAGCAGCTTGGTTAGGACAGTAGGTACCGGGGAGCTGTTTTTT	CSSSLVRTVGTGELFF
TRBD2	TRBJ2-5	TRBV13	NA	TGTGCCAGCAGCTTATTTAGCGGGGGCCTCCAAGAGACCCAGTACTTC	CASSLFSGGLQETQYF
TRBD1	TRBJ2-7	TRBV19	few	TGTGCCAGTAGTATAGATATCCCGGACAGGGGCTACGAGCAGTACTTC	CASSIDIPDRGYEQYF
NA	TRBJ1-2	TRBV6-5	NA	TGTGCCAGCAGTTACGACCGGAGTCGCGATGGCTACACCTTC	CASSYDRSRDGYTF
TRBD1	TRBJ1-1	TRBV11-3	NA	TGTGCCAGCAGCTTCGGGTTAACAACAGGGGCTATTTTCTTT	CASSFGLTTGAIFF
TRBD1	TRBJ1-5	TRBV11-2	NA	TGTGCCAGCAGCCAGGGGACAGACCAACATAGCAATCAGCCCCAGCATTTT	CASSQGTDQHSNQPQHF
TRBD2	TRBJ2-1	TRBV15	NA	TGTGCCACCAGCAGAGATTCGGGCGGGGGGACTCACAATGAGCAGTTCTTC	CATSRDSGGGTHNEQFF
TRBD2	TRBJ2-3	TRBV7-7	NA	TGTGCCAGCAGCGATGGGACTAGCGGGGGGATAGGCACAGATACGCAGTATTTT	CASSDGTSGGIGTDTQYF
NA	TRBJ1-1	TRBV6-1	few	TGTGCCAGCAGCGCTACCTCCTCCAGGGGCACTGAAGCTTTCTTT	CASSATSSRGTEAFF
NA	TRBJ2-2	TRBV4-2	NA	TGTGCCAGCAGCCAAGAGGCAGGGATGAACACCGGGGAGCTGTTTTTT	CASSQEAGMNTGELFF
TRBD1	TRBJ1-4	TRBV4-1	NA	TGCGCCAGCAGCCGAGTACAGGGGGCAGGGGAAAAACTGTTTTTT	CASSRVQGAGEKLFF
TRBD1	TRBJ2-7	TRBV11-3	NA	TGTGCCAGCAGCCCGGGACAGGTCAACGAGCAGTACTTC	CASSPGQVNEQYF
TRBD1	TRBJ1-3	TRBV28	NA	TGTGCCAGCAGTTTACCCCTGGGACAGGGTTTCTCTGGAAACACCATATATTTT	CASSLPLGQGFSGNTIYF
TRBD2	TRBJ2-7	TRBV9	NA	TGTGCCAGCAGCGAGGGGCTAGCGGGGGCATACTCCTACGAGCAGTACTTC	CASSEGLAGAYSYEQYF
TRBD1	TRBJ1-2	TRBV28	NA	TGTGCCAGCAGTGCGGGACAGGTTTATGGCTACACCTTC	CASSAGQVYGYTF
TRBD1	TRBJ1-3	TRBV5-1	NA	TGCGCCAGCAGCGCCACCCCGACAGGGGGGATTGACACCATATATTTT	CASSATPTGGIDTIYF
NA	TRBJ2-7	TRBV4-3	NA	TGCGCCAGCAGCCAAGCTCCCCAGGGTTCCTACGAGCAGTACTTC	CASSQAPQGSYEQYF
NA	TRBJ2-3	TRBV29-1	once	TGTACCTCGAGAGGGAACGGAGCAGATACGCAGTATTTT	CTSRGNGADTQYF
TRBD2	TRBJ2-3	TRBV2	NA	TGTGCCAGCAGTGGACTAGCGGACACAGATACGCAGTATTTT	CASSGLADTDTQYF
NA	TRBJ1-5	TRBV6-1	NA	TGTGCCAGTGACACGCAGATGGGTCAGCCCCAGCATTTT	CASDTQMGQPQHF
TRBD2	TRBJ2-7	TRBV13	NA	TGTGCCAGCAGCTTGGTTTTCCGAGCGGGGGACTCCTACGAGCAGTACTTC	CASSLVFRAGDSYEQYF
NA	TRBJ2-3	TRBV4-3	once	TGCGCCAGCAGCCTAGCGCAAGGGGATACGCAGTATTTT	CASSLAQGDTQYF
NA	TRBJ1-5	TRBV19	NA	TGTGCCAGTAGAGGGGGTAGCAATCAGCCCCAGCATTTT	CASRGGSNQPQHF
TRBD1	TRBJ1-5	TRBV15	NA	TGTGCCACCAGCAGAGATTCTCGACAGGGGTCCGAGCATTTT	CATSRDSRQGSEHF
NA	TRBJ2-3	TRBV5-4	NA	TGTGCCAGCAGCCCTACTAGTCTCCCGCGTGGGCCGCAGTATTTT	CASSPTSLPRGPQYF
NA	TRBJ1-1	TRBV28	NA	TGTGCCAGCAGTTTGAACGGGGGAAACACTGAAGCTTTCTTT	CASSLNGGNTEAFF
NA	TRBJ2-7	TRBV9	NA	TGTGCCAGCAGCGCCGAAGGGGGGGGCTCGACCTACGAGCAGTACTTC	CASSAEGGGSTYEQYF
TRBD1	TRBJ2-1	TRBV19	NA	TGTGCCAGATTACACCGGGACAGGGGCTGGAATGAGCAGTTCTTC	CARLHRDRGWNEQFF
NA	TRBJ2-5	TRBV27	NA	TGTGCCAGCAGTACAGACCAAGAGACCCAGTACTTC	CASSTDQETQYF
NA	TRBJ1-2	TRBV4-3	once	TGCGCCAGCAGCCAAGAAGCAGGGGACTATGGCTACACCTTC	CASSQEAGDYGYTF
TRBD1	TRBJ1-4	TRBV5-4	NA	TGTGCCAGCAGCGTGGGACAGAAGAATGAAAAACTGTTTTTT	CASSVGQKNEKLFF